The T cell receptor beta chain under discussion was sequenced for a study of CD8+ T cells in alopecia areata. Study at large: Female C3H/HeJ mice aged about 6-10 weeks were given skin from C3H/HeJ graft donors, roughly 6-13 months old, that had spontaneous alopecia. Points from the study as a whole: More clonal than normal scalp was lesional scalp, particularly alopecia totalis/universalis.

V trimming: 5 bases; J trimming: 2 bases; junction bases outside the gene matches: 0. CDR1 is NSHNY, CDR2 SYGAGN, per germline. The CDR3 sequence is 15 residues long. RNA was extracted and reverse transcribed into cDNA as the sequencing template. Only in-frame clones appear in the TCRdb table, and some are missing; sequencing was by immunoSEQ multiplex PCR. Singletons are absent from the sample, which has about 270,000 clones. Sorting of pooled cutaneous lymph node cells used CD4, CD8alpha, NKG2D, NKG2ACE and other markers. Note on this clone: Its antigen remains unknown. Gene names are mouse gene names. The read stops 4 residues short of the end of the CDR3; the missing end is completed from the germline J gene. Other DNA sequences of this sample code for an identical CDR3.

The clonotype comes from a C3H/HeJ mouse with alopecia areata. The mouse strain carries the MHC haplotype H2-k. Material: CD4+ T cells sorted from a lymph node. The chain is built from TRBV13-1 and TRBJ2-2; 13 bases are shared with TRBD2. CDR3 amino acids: CASRDWGGNTGQLYF. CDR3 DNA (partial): TGTGCCAGCAGGGACTGGGGGGGCAACACCGGG.